Below, 26 T cell receptor beta chains from the same sample are listed, as sequenced in a study of T-cell memory formation after mild COVID-19. TCRdb redid the calling of the 5' RACE reads with MiXCR, one entry per CDR3 protein. This table holds about 430,000 distinct CDR3 sequences, around 24% found once. Sequenced sample: PBMCs or a T cell subset sorted from them (not recorded which). These receptors all stem from an adult woman who had mild COVID-19 (a few samples of this study predate the infection). Cell type and time point are not known.

This chain uses TRBV24-1 with TRBJ1-2; 11 bases fit TRBD1. CDR3 length equals 12 residues. The germline gives CDR1 KGHDR, CDR2 SFDVKD. V lost 12 bases, J lost 6 bases, and 5 bases stayed unmatched. The CDR3 nucleotides read TGTGCCTCAGGACAGGGGGCGAATGGCTACACCTTC. Its protein is CASGQGANGYTF.

The rearrangement uses TRBV3-1 and TRBJ2-5; the D gene is possibly TRBD2 (5 bases). Germline CDR1 and CDR2: LGHDT and YNNKEL (reference sequence). This CDR3 has 14 amino acids. V was clipped by 0 bases and J by 2 bases, with 7 bases between them. The CDR3 region is CASSQDPGQETQYF. The CDR3 DNA follows: TGTGCCAGCAGCCAAGATCCGGGGCAAGAGACCCAGTACTTC.

This clonotype was found a few times. The CDR3 spells CASRAAGTGGYEQYF. The CDR3 region has the DNA TGTGCCAGCAGAGCGGCCGGGACAGGGGGCTACGAGCAGTACTTC. The chain carries TRBV6-5 and TRBJ2-7, with 11 nucleotides matching TRBD1. The V gene end was trimmed by 6 bases and the J gene end by 3 bases; junction bases not matched to a gene: 7. CDR1 and CDR2 from the germline V gene are MNHEY and SVGAGI. CDR3 size: 15 residues.

The table lists this clonotype with a few counts. This chain joins TRBV20-1 and TRBJ2-7, with D perhaps TRBD1 or TRBD2 (5 bases each). V was clipped by 3 bases and J by 0 bases, with 15 bases between them. CDR3 size: 15 residues. Germline CDR1 and CDR2: DFQATT and SNEGSKA (reference sequence). Here the CDR3 reads CSARDRDGSSYEQYF. The CDR3 DNA reads as TGCAGTGCTAGGGACCGGGACGGTTCCTCCTACGAGCAGTACTTC.

The chain carries TRBV20-1 and TRBJ2-1; 13 bases fit TRBD2. This CDR3 has 17 residues. The junction had 4 bases not matched to a gene; V was cut back by 0 bases and J by 2 bases. Germline lookup yields CDR1 DFQATT and CDR2 SNEGSKA (reference sequence). The CDR3 loop is CSARDLGLAGAYNEQFF. The CDR3 DNA sequence: TGCAGTGCTAGAGATCTAGGACTAGCGGGGGCCTACAATGAGCAGTTCTTC.

V is TRBV29-1 and J is TRBJ1-2, with a tentative D call TRBD1 (5 bases). Trimming stripped 7 bases from V and 1 base from J, with 13 bases between. Looked up from germline, CDR1 is SQVTM and CDR2 is ANQGSEA. This CDR3 comprises 13 residues. The CDR3 region has the DNA TGCAGCGCGAGGGACCGCCTTAACTATGGCTACACCTTC. Its protein product is CSARDRLNYGYTF. Using reference TRBV29-1 and TRBJ1-2 for the parts outside the CDR3, the full variable domain is SAVISQKPSRDICQRGTSLTIQCQVDSQVTMMFWYRQQPGQSLTLIATANQGSEATYESGFVIDKFPISRPNLTFSTLTVSNMSPEDSSIYLCSARDRLNYGYTFGSGTRLTVV.

This clonotype was counted between two and nine times. V usage is TRBV4-2 and J usage is TRBJ2-7; 13 nucleotides agree with TRBD2. The junction had 10 bases not matched to a gene; V was cut back by 5 bases and J by 0 bases. CDR1 is LGHNA and CDR2 is YNFKEQ in the germline V gene. The CDR3 consists of 18 residues. For the CDR3, the DNA is TGTGCCAGCAGCGATTTAACTCGGACTAGCGGGAGCTCCTACGAGCAGTACTTC. Translating gives CASSDLTRTSGSSYEQYF.

This clonotype was recorded a few times. The rearrangement links TRBV10-3 to TRBJ2-1; tentatively, D is TRBD2 (7 bases). Trimming left V 10 bases short and J 5 bases short, with 15 bases between. Germline loops: CDR1 ENHRY, CDR2 SYGVKD. CDR3 length equals 13 residues. The chain's CDR3 is CARQEGGHNEQFF. CDR3 nucleotide sequence: TGTGCCAGACAGGAGGGGGGGCACAATGAGCAGTTCTTC.

The chain links TRBV18 to TRBJ1-1; D is possibly TRBD1 (5 bases). This CDR3 is 14 amino acids long. Germline CDR1 reads KGHSH; CDR2 reads LQKENI. The ends were cut back, 3 bases at V and 1 base at J, with 9 bases in the middle. In DNA form, the CDR3 reads TGTGCCAGCTCACCTCGACAGACGAACACTGAAGCTTTCTTT. This codes for CASSPRQTNTEAFF.

This clonotype was counted only a few times. CDR3 protein: CSVQGGRGTDTQYF. The CDR3 nucleotides read TGCAGCGTTCAAGGCGGGAGGGGCACAGATACGCAGTATTTT. This sequence joins TRBV29-1 and TRBJ2-3; TRBD2 matches at 9 bases. CDR3 size: 14 residues. The germline CDR1 and CDR2 sequences are SQVTM and ANQGSEA. Germline trimming cut 5 bases from V and 1 base from J; bases unmatched to any gene: 4.

This clonotype has just a few counts. J is TRBJ2-5 and V is TRBV24-1, with TRBD2 identical over 12 bases. Losses at the gene ends were 7 bases for V and 5 bases for J; bases not matched to a gene: 1. CDR1 KGHDR and CDR2 SFDVKD come from the germline V gene. This CDR3 spans 13 amino acids. DNA of the CDR3: TGTGCCACCAGCGGACTAGCGGGGGAGACCCAGTACTTC. Amino acid sequence: CATSGLAGETQYF.

V is TRBV7-6 and J is TRBJ2-1; TRBD1 agrees at 7 bases. Germline V gives CDR1 SGHVS, CDR2 FNYEAQ. CDR3 length: 14 residues. V was clipped by 5 bases and J by 8 bases; unmatched bases: 9. The CDR3 sequence is CASSNGDSGYEQFF. Written as DNA, the CDR3 is TGTGCCAGCAGCAACGGGGACAGTGGCTATGAGCAGTTCTTC. The variable domain in full, completed from reference TRBV7-6 and TRBJ2-1, reads GAGVSQSPRYKVTKRGQDVALRCDPISGHVSLYWYRQALGQGPEFLTYFNYEAQQDKSGLPNDRFSAERPEGSISTLTIQRTEQRDSAMYRCASSNGDSGYEQFFGPGTRLTVL.

V is TRBV6-5 and J is TRBJ2-3; D gene uncertain. The CDR3 sequence is 14 residues long. CDR1 MNHEY and CDR2 SVGAGI come from the germline V gene. V was clipped by 0 bases and J by 6 bases, with 10 bases between them. CDR3 in amino acids: CASSYSRMRDTQYF. The CDR3 coding sequence is TGTGCCAGCAGTTACTCTCGTATGCGGGATACGCAGTATTTT.

CDR3 sequence reads: CASSSYRGLNTEAFF. CDR3 DNA: TGTGCCAGCAGTTCCTACCGAGGCCTGAACACTGAAGCTTTCTTT. J is TRBJ1-1 and V is TRBV6-2 or TRBV6-3; D is undetermined. Germline V gives CDR1 MNHEY, CDR2 SVGEGT. Trimming pared 4 bases from V and 0 bases from J, leaving 12 bases between. This CDR3 contains 15 residues.

J is TRBJ2-1 and V is TRBV12-3 or TRBV12-4; D not resolved. With 2 bases removed from V and 9 bases from J, the gap between germline ends came to 8 bases. This CDR3 is built from 12 residues. CDR3 bases: TGTGCCAGCAGTTTACAGGAGCTTGAGCAGTTCTTC. It codes for CASSLQELEQFF.

The chain recombines TRBV7-6 with TRBJ2-5, with unresolved D. V was trimmed by 3 bases and J by 1 base, leaving 9 bases between them. Germline CDR1 reads SGHVS; CDR2 reads FNYEAQ. The CDR3 spans 14 residues. The DNA of the CDR3 is TGTGCCAGCAGCTTTCTATCTGCCCAAGAGACCCAGTACTTC. Encoded protein: CASSFLSAQETQYF.

V usage is TRBV4-1 and J usage is TRBJ1-1, with D unclear. The CDR3 totals 14 residues. Germline V lookup: CDR1 MGHRA, CDR2 YSYEKL. Between the trimmed V and J ends, which lost 1 base and 0 bases, there was a span of 6 bases. The CDR3 loop is CASSQVSMNTEAFF. The CDR3 nucleotides are TGCGCCAGCAGCCAAGTCAGCATGAACACTGAAGCTTTCTTT.

This clonotype was seen a few times. The rearrangement joins TRBV5-6 to TRBJ1-5; D uncertain. Trimming pared 3 bases from V and 3 bases from J, leaving 19 bases between. The CDR3 totals 17 residues. CDR1 is SGHDT and CDR2 is YYEEEE in the germline V gene. CDR3 bases: TGTGCCAGCAGCTCACAAAGAGGGCATATGATCAATCAGCCCCAGCATTTT. Protein: CASSSQRGHMINQPQHF.

This clonotype was counted only a few times. This chain links TRBV29-1 with TRBJ2-7; TRBD1 matches at 12 bases. V shed 6 bases and J 5 bases; nucleotides not matched to a gene: 8. The CDR3 length is 14 residues. CDR1 and CDR2 (germline): SQVTM, ANQGSEA. The CDR3 DNA reads TGCAGCGTAGGAACCGGGACAGGGGGCAACGAGCAGTACTTC. The encoded protein is CSVGTGTGGNEQYF.

V is TRBV15 and J is TRBJ1-1; D not resolved. The CDR3 is 14 residues long. Germline CDR1 reads LNHNV; CDR2 reads YYDKDF (reference sequence). Trimming took 1 base from V and 0 from J, leaving 6 bases between them. DNA for the CDR3: TGTGCCACCAGCAGAGTACAGTTGAACACTGAAGCTTTCTTT. This encodes CATSRVQLNTEAFF.

The J gene is TRBJ1-1, the V gene TRBV9; the D gene is possibly TRBD1 (6 bases). Trimming took off 3 bases at V and 5 bases at J, with 17 bases between the two ends. The CDR3 is 15 residues long. Germline CDR1 SGDLS, CDR2 YYNGEE. The CDR3 sequence is CASSASGAGGTEAFF. CDR3 sequence (DNA): TGTGCCAGCAGCGCCTCAGGGGCCGGGGGAACTGAAGCTTTCTTT.

The gene calls are TRBV9 and TRBJ2-7, with 12 nucleotides matching TRBD2. The ends lost 0 bases at V and 4 bases at J; junction bases unmatched: 8. CDR3 length: 17 amino acids. Germline V lookup: CDR1 SGDLS, CDR2 YYNGEE. CDR3 nucleotides: TGTGCCAGCAGCGTAGGCTCTAGCGGGGGGGCCGGGTACGAGCAGTACTTC. Translating gives CASSVGSSGGAGYEQYF.

The J gene is TRBJ2-5, the V gene TRBV7-9; perhaps TRBD1 as D (6 bases). Trimming removed 2 bases at V and 3 bases at J, with 13 bases between. This CDR3 contains 15 residues. CDR1 and CDR2 from the germline V gene are SEHNR and FQNEAQ (reference sequence). CDR3 sequence (DNA): TGTGCCAGCAGCTTATCTAGGACAGCCGAAGAGACCCAGTACTTC. This codes for CASSLSRTAEETQYF.

In its sample, this clonotype was seen a few times. The chain carries TRBV7-6 and TRBJ2-1; a weak D match, TRBD2 (6 bases). Germline lookup yields CDR1 SGHVS and CDR2 FNYEAQ. The CDR3 runs to 15 residues. V was pared by 5 bases and J by 7 bases, with 18 bases between. CDR3: CASSPQELARNEQFF. CDR3 sequence (DNA): TGTGCCAGCAGCCCCCAGGAGCTAGCGAGGAATGAGCAGTTCTTC.

This clonotype was counted only a few times. The V gene is TRBV7-6, the J gene TRBJ2-5; unclear D gene. The ends were cut back, 3 bases at V and 0 bases at J, with 11 bases in the middle. CDR3 size: 15 residues. In germline, CDR1 is SGHVS, CDR2 FNYEAQ. CDR3 in amino acids: CASSLLFGHQETQYF. As DNA, the CDR3 is TGTGCCAGCAGCTTGTTGTTCGGGCACCAAGAGACCCAGTACTTC.

The genes are TRBV7-2 and TRBJ2-3, with 9 bases that match TRBD2. The CDR3 length is 16 residues. CDR1 and CDR2 (germline): SGHTA, FQGNSA. The V and J ends lost 5 bases and 0 bases, in that order; junction bases with no gene match: 6. Written as DNA, the CDR3 is TGTGCCAGCAGCCACGGACTAGCGACTAGCACAGATACGCAGTATTTT. Its protein is CASSHGLATSTDTQYF.